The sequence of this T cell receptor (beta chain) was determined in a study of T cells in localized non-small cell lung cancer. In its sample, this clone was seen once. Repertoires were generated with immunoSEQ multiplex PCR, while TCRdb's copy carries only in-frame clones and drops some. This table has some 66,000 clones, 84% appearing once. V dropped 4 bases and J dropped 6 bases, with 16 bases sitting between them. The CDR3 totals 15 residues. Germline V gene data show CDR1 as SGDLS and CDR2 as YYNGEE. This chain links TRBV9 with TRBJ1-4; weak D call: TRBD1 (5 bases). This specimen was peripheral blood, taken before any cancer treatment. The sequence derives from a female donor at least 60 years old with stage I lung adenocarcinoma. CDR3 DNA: TGTGCCAGCAGCTTATCAGGGTGGGAGGATGAAAAACTGTTTTTT. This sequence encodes CASSLSGWEDEKLFF.